The rows below give T cell receptor beta chains drawn from one sample of a study of blood T cell repertoires in COVID-19. This table comes from immunoSEQ multiplex PCR, and its TCRdb copy is limited to in-frame clones, with some not included. The profile shows tens of thousands of clones, roughly 90% of them singletons. The specimen sequenced was peripheral blood. The origin of the receptors is a human donor in a cohort sampled during active COVID-19. CDR3s include the opening cysteine and the closing phenylalanine or tryptophan. Fields, in order: CDR3 DNA, CDR3 protein, CDR3 length, D gene, J gene, clone size, V gene. D genes are given only for firm matches. Clone size, where shown, is once, few, many, or a class for clones that have expanded.

TGTGCCAGCAGTAAAACAGGGGGCGGCCTTGACACTGAAGCTTTCTTT | CASSKTGGGLDTEAFF | 16 | TRBD1 | TRBJ1-1 | - | TRBV7-8
TGTGCCAGTACTCGAATAGTGAGGGGGCAGGCTTCTGGCCAGCCCCAGCATTTT | CASTRIVRGQASGQPQHF | 18 | TRBD1 | TRBJ1-5 | - | TRBV19
TGTGCCAGCAGAACGACTAGCGGGGCTTTTTACGAGCAGTACTTC | CASRTTSGAFYEQYF | 15 | TRBD2 | TRBJ2-7 | - | TRBV2
TGTGCCAGCAGCCAACAGCGGGGGGGCCCCTACGAGCAGTACTTC | CASSQQRGGPYEQYF | 15 | TRBD2 | TRBJ2-7 | - | TRBV7-2
TGTGCCAGTAGTACCTTAAACAGGGGTAGGGACTATGGCTACACCTTC | CASSTLNRGRDYGYTF | 16 | TRBD1 | TRBJ1-2 | - | TRBV19
TGTGCCAGCAGCAAACAGGGTCTTCAGCCAGCTTTCTTT | CASSKQGLQPAFF | 13 | - | TRBJ1-1 | - | TRBV27
TGCAGCGTTGAGGGAGACACTGAAGCTTTCTTT | CSVEGDTEAFF | 11 | - | TRBJ1-1 | - | TRBV29-1
TGTGCCAGCAGTCGAACCGGGACAGGGGACGGCTACACCTTC | CASSRTGTGDGYTF | 14 | TRBD1 | TRBJ1-2 | - | TRBV27
TGTGCCAGCAGTTCAGACAGGCCGCCTCGGGGCGAAGCTTTCTTT | CASSSDRPPRGEAFF | 15 | - | TRBJ1-1 | - | TRBV6-5
TGTGCCACCAGCAGAGATAGGACAGCAAGTTATGGCTACACCTTC | CATSRDRTASYGYTF | 15 | - | TRBJ1-2 | - | TRBV15
TGTGCCAGCAGCTCCCCCAAGGGGACAAATGAAAAACTGTTTTTT | CASSSPKGTNEKLFF | 15 | - | TRBJ1-4 | - | TRBV11-2
TGTGCCAGCAGTGAAGTGTTAGTCCTCAACTATGGCTACACCTTC | CASSEVLVLNYGYTF | 15 | - | TRBJ1-2 | - | TRBV2
TGTGCCAGCAGCTTAGGGGCCCGGGGGGACGAGCAGTACTTC | CASSLGARGDEQYF | 14 | TRBD2 | TRBJ2-7 | - | TRBV5-8
TGTGCCAGCAGTGAATCTCCTTGGGAGACAGGGGCATCACCCCTCCACTTT | CASSESPWETGASPLHF | 17 | TRBD1 | TRBJ1-6 | - | TRBV6-1
TGTGCCAGCAGCTTAGAGGACAGGTTTCGGCCCTACACCGGGGAGCTGTTTTTT | CASSLEDRFRPYTGELFF | 18 | TRBD1 | TRBJ2-2 | - | TRBV11-3
TGTGCCAGCAGCGCAGGGACAGGGGGCGTTGGATACGAGCAGTACTTC | CASSAGTGGVGYEQYF | 16 | TRBD1 | TRBJ2-7 | - | TRBV11-2
TGTGCCAGCAGCCTCCCAACTAATGAAAAACTGTTTTTT | CASSLPTNEKLFF | 13 | - | TRBJ1-4 | - | TRBV7-9
TGTGCCAGTAGCCCGGGCGGGAGGATAAACTATGGCTACACCTTC | CASSPGGRINYGYTF | 15 | - | TRBJ1-2 | - | TRBV19
TGCGCCAGCAGTGAGTCCGGAGCTAATGAAAAACTGTTTTTT | CASSESGANEKLFF | 14 | - | TRBJ1-4 | once | TRBV10-1
TGTGCCAGCAGCTTGGGAGGGAGGACGGAAAAAGCTGGAAACACCATATATTTT | CASSLGGRTEKAGNTIYF | 18 | - | TRBJ1-3 | - | TRBV12-1
TGTGCCAGCAGCGCAAATCCACAGGGGTTGGGTGGCTACACCTTC | CASSANPQGLGGYTF | 15 | TRBD1 | TRBJ1-2 | - | TRBV9
TGTGCCAGCAGCACGGCAGGGGTCGGCAATGAGCAGTTCTTC | CASSTAGVGNEQFF | 14 | - | TRBJ2-1 | - | TRBV6-5
TGCGCCAGCAGCCAAGAACCTGTTGAGGTCAGCTCCTATAATTCACCCCTCCACTTT | CASSQEPVEVSSYNSPLHF | 19 | - | TRBJ1-6 | - | TRBV4-1
TGTGCCAGCAGCTTAGGGCAGTACAGGGCAGGAGGACATTCACCCCTCCACTTT | CASSLGQYRAGGHSPLHF | 18 | - | TRBJ1-6 | once | TRBV7-9
TGTGCCAGCAGTATACAGGGGACGGAAAAACTGTTTTTT | CASSIQGTEKLFF | 13 | TRBD1 | TRBJ1-4 | - | TRBV12-3/TRBV12-4
TGTGCCATCAGTGAGTCTGGACTGAATAATGGCTACACCTTC | CAISESGLNNGYTF | 14 | - | TRBJ1-2 | - | TRBV10-3
TGTGCCATCAGTGAGAACAGGGATGACGAGCAGTACTTC | CAISENRDDEQYF | 13 | - | TRBJ2-7 | - | TRBV10-3
TGTGCCAGCAGTATTAGGGGAGGAGGTACTGAAGCTTTCTTT | CASSIRGGGTEAFF | 14 | - | TRBJ1-1 | - | TRBV6-5
TGTGCCAGCAGGCAGACAGGGGGCTCCTACGAGCAGTACTTC | CASRQTGGSYEQYF | 14 | TRBD1 | TRBJ2-7 | - | TRBV6-5
TGTGCCAGCAGCCCTCGTGCGAGAGGGACGGGGGACTTTGCAACTAATGAAAAACTGTTTTTT | CASSPRARGTGDFATNEKLFF | 21 | - | TRBJ1-4 | - | TRBV3-1/TRBV3-2
TGTGCCAGCAGCCCATTGTACAGGGCCGATGCCTACGAGCAGTACTTC | CASSPLYRADAYEQYF | 16 | - | TRBJ2-7 | - | TRBV3-1/TRBV3-2
TGTGCCAGTAGTTCACACCATGAACTAAATTCACCCCTCCACTTT | CASSSHHELNSPLHF | 15 | - | TRBJ1-6 | once | TRBV19
TGTGCAAGTCACACCCTGTGGGGGCGAGTGGAAAAACTGTTTTTT | CASHTLWGRVEKLFF | 15 | - | TRBJ1-4 | - | TRBV12-2
TGTGCCAGCAGCTTAAACAGGGTAAACTACGAGCAGTACTTC | CASSLNRVNYEQYF | 14 | - | TRBJ2-7 | - | TRBV11-2
TGTGCCAGACAGAGCTACGAGCAGTACTTC | CARQSYEQYF | 10 | - | TRBJ2-7 | once | TRBV27